Each of the 12 T cell receptor beta chains below was sequenced from the same sample in a study of T cells after yellow fever vaccination. TCRdb recomputed calls from the 5' RACE reads with MiXCR, one row per CDR3 protein. The data contain about 120,000 distinct CDR3 sequences, under 9% of them singletons. The sample consisted of CD8+ T cells sorted from PBMCs, taken on the day of the yellow fever booster vaccination. These TCRs come from a man between 18 and 29 years old who received the YFV17D yellow fever vaccine.

This chain joins TRBV9 and TRBJ1-1; weak D call: TRBD1 (5 bases). Germline CDR1 SGDLS, CDR2 YYNGEE. Between the trimmed V and J ends, which lost 4 bases and 5 bases, there was a span of 9 bases. The CDR3 is made up of 12 amino acids. The CDR3 coding sequence is TGTGCCAGCAGCCCATGGGGGACTGAAGCTTTCTTT. It is translated as CASSPWGTEAFF.

The V call is TRBV7-9, the J call TRBJ2-7, with TRBD1 matching 7 bases. From germline, CDR1 is SEHNR and CDR2 FQNEAQ (reference sequence). CDR3 length: 15 residues. V gave up 1 base and J gave up 3 bases; unmatched junction bases: 6. The DNA for the CDR3 is TGTGCCAGCAGCTTAGGGCAGGGGGTTAACTACGAGCAGTACTTC. This sequence encodes CASSLGQGVNYEQYF.

This clonotype has only a few counts. This sequence joins TRBV27 and TRBJ2-7; TRBD2 matches 14 bases. V lost 2 bases to trimming and J lost 0 bases; unmatched junction nucleotides: 3. CDR1 and CDR2 (germline): MNHEY, SMNVEV (reference sequence). CDR3 length: 17 amino acids. The chain's CDR3 is CASSLRGLAGASYEQYF. The CDR3 nucleotides are TGTGCCAGCAGTTTAAGGGGACTAGCGGGGGCCTCCTACGAGCAGTACTTC.

This clonotype was observed a few times. V usage is TRBV12-3 or TRBV12-4 and J usage is TRBJ2-3; no reliable D call. Trimming removed 10 bases at V and 0 bases at J, with 5 bases between. This CDR3 contains 11 residues. The CDR3: CAIGSTDTQYF. The CDR3 DNA reads as TGTGCCATAGGGAGCACAGATACGCAGTATTTT.

The sample holds a few counts of this clonotype. CDR3 sequence: CASSLSVVSTAQYF. CDR3 nucleotides: TGTGCCAGCAGCTTATCGGTCGTTTCGACGGCGCAGTATTTT. V is TRBV7-9 and J is TRBJ2-3; D remains ambiguous. Trimming took off 2 bases at V and 10 bases at J, with 16 bases between the two ends. CDR3 length equals 14 residues. Germline values: CDR1 SEHNR, CDR2 FQNEAQ (reference sequence).

The CDR3 sequence is CASSPITGGFSPLHF. The CDR3 region has the DNA TGTGCCAGCAGTCCGATCACAGGGGGCTTTTCACCCCTCCACTTT. V usage is TRBV27 and J usage is TRBJ1-6; 9 positions agree with TRBD1. V lost 5 bases to trimming and J lost 9 bases; unmatched junction nucleotides: 8. Germline values: CDR1 MNHEY, CDR2 SMNVEV (reference sequence). CDR3 length equals 15 residues.

CDR3 sequence: CASRIYRFQGFYEQYF. The CDR3 region has the DNA TGCGCCAGCAGAATATACAGGTTTCAGGGGTTCTACGAGCAGTACTTC. The chain recombines TRBV10-1 with TRBJ2-7, with D perhaps matching TRBD1 (6 bases). In germline, CDR1 is WNHNN, CDR2 SYGVQD (reference sequence). With 6 bases removed from V and 3 bases from J, the gap between germline ends came to 21 bases. The CDR3 has 16 amino acids.

V is TRBV3-1 and J is TRBJ2-4, with D possibly matching TRBD1 (5 bases). Germline V lookup: CDR1 LGHDT, CDR2 YNNKEL (reference sequence). The CDR3 totals 18 residues. Trimming removed 0 bases from V and 2 bases from J, with 17 bases in between. The CDR3 protein is CASSQEWLQGLSKNIQYF. CDR3 DNA: TGTGCCAGCAGCCAAGAGTGGTTGCAGGGTCTCTCCAAAAACATTCAGTACTTC.

This clonotype has a handful of counts. The chain joins TRBV7-6 to TRBJ2-5, with 9 bases aligning to TRBD1. V lost 4 bases to trimming and J lost 5 bases; unmatched junction nucleotides: 5. The CDR3 is made up of 14 amino acids. Germline V gives CDR1 SGHVS, CDR2 FNYEAQ. This CDR3 reads CASSSDRGAETQYF. Written as DNA, the CDR3 is TGTGCCAGCAGCTCGGACAGGGGCGCGGAGACCCAGTACTTC.

The chain has TRBV24-1 and TRBJ2-5; D not resolved. Germline values: CDR1 KGHDR, CDR2 SFDVKD. V was pared by 3 bases and J by 5 bases, with 9 bases between. The CDR3 length is 13 residues. The CDR3 DNA reads TGTGCCACCAGTGATGTAGGTGAGGAGACCCAGTACTTC. This codes for CATSDVGEETQYF.

Worth noting for this clonotype: Just one base apart from a much larger clone, this may be a read error. The chain couples TRBV4-3 to TRBJ2-7, with a weak D call TRBD2 (6 bases). This CDR3 contains 17 residues. CDR1 LGHNA and CDR2 YSLEER come from the germline V gene. Between the trimmed V and J ends, which lost 0 bases and 2 bases, there was a span of 17 bases. The CDR3, as DNA: TGCGCCAGCAGCCAAGAAACTGGGTGGGGGGTCCCCTACGAGCAGTACTTC. Its translation is CASSQETGWGVPYEQYF.

This clonotype was recorded many times. The chain joins TRBV13 to TRBJ2-7, with a possible D match to TRBD2 (7 bases). In germline, CDR1 is PRHDT, CDR2 FYEKMQ (reference sequence). The V gene lost 5 bases and the J gene lost 4 bases, with 15 bases spanning the gap. The CDR3 runs to 14 residues. The CDR3 sequence: CASSPRGGRYEQYF. DNA for the CDR3: TGTGCCAGCAGCCCGAGGGGGGGGCGGTACGAGCAGTACTTC.